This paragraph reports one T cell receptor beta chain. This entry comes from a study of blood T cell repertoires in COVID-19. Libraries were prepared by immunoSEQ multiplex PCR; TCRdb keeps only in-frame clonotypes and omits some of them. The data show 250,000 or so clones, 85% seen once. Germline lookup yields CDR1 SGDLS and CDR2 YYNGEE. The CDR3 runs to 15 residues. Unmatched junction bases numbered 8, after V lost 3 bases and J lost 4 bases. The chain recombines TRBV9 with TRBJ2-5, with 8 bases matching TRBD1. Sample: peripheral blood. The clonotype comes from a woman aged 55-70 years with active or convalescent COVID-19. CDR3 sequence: CASSEGQGWGETQYF. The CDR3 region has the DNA TGTGCCAGCAGCGAAGGACAGGGTTGGGGAGAGACCCAGTACTTC.